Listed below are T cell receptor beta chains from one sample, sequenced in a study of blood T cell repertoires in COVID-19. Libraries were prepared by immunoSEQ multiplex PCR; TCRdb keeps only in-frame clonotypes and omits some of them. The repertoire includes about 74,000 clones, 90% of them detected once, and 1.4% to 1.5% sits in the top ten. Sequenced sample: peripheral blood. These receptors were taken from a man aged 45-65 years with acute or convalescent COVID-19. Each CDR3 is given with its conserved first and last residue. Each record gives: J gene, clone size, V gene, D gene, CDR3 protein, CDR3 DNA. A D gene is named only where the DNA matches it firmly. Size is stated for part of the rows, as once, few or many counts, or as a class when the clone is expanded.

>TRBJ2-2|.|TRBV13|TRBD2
CASSRRLAGDGELFF
TGTGCCAGCAGCAGACGACTAGCGGGGGACGGGGAGCTGTTTTTT
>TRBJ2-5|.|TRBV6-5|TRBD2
CASSLLAGGQETQYF
TGTGCCAGCAGCCTACTAGCGGGGGGACAAGAGACCCAGTACTTC
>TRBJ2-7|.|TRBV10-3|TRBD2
CAAKGQREDEQYF
TGTGCCGCCAAGGGCCAGCGGGAGGACGAGCAGTACTTC
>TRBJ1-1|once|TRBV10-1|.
CASSLDRANTEAFF
TGCGCCAGCAGCCTGGACAGAGCGAACACTGAAGCTTTCTTT
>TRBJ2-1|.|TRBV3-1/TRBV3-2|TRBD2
CASSQGRGSAAGAYNEQFF
TGTGCCAGCAGCCAAGGCCGGGGCTCTGCAGCGGGGGCCTACAATGAGCAGTTCTTC
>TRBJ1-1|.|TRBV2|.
CASIPAVYTEAFF
TGTGCCAGCATCCCCGCGGTCTACACTGAAGCTTTCTTT
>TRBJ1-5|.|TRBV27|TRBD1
CASTTWTGAISNQPQHF
TGTGCCAGCACGACCTGGACAGGGGCCATTAGCAATCAGCCCCAGCATTTT
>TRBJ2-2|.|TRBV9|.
CASSVAWSIGGELFF
TGTGCCAGCAGCGTAGCTTGGTCAATCGGCGGGGAGCTGTTTTTT
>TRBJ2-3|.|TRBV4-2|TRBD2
CASSHGTSGERTDTQYF
TGTGCCAGCAGCCATGGGACTAGCGGGGAACGCACAGATACGCAGTATTTT
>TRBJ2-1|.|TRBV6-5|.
CASSDPGLGSNEQFF
TGTGCCAGCAGCGACCCAGGGTTGGGGTCTAATGAGCAGTTCTTC
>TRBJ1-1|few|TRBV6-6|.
CASIRNRAFF
TGTGCCAGCATCCGAAACCGGGCTTTCTTT
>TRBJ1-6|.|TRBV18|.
CASSTIADPGNSPLHF
TGTGCCAGCTCAACCATAGCCGATCCAGGGAATTCACCCCTCCACTTT
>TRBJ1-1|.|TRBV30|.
CAWSVLDRMNTEAFF
TGTGCCTGGAGTGTACTTGACAGAATGAACACTGAAGCTTTCTTT
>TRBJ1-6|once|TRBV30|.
CAWNHQGRDSPLHF
TGTGCCTGGAATCATCAGGGCCGGGATTCACCCCTCCACTTT
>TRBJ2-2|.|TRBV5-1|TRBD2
CASSSKWTSENTGELFF
TGCGCCAGCAGCTCCAAATGGACTAGCGAGAACACCGGGGAGCTGTTTTTT
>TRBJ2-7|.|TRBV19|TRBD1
CASSVTGDGEQYF
TGTGCCAGTAGTGTGACAGGGGACGGGGAGCAGTACTTC
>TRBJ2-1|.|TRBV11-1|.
CASSFVLSGANEQFF
TGTGCCAGCAGCTTCGTCTTATCTGGGGCCAATGAGCAGTTCTTC
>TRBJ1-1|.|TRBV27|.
CASAPGRVGTINTEAFF
TGTGCCAGCGCCCCGGGGAGGGTGGGGACTATAAACACTGAAGCTTTCTTT
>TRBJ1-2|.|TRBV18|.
CASSLQGSADYGYTF
TGTGCCAGCTCACTACAGGGTTCCGCCGACTATGGCTACACCTTC
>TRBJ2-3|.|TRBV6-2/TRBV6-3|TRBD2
CASSFLGGTDTQYF
TGTGCCAGCAGTTTCCTCGGGGGGACAGATACGCAGTATTTT
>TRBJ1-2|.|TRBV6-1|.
CASSEGGGYTF
TGTGCCAGCAGTGAGGGAGGGGGCTACACCTTC
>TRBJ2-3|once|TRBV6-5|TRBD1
CASRTTGATDTQYF
TGTGCCAGCAGGACGACAGGGGCCACAGATACGCAGTATTTT
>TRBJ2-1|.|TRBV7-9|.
CASSFRGRRIGDEQFF
TGTGCCAGCAGCTTTCGGGGTAGGCGGATAGGCGATGAGCAGTTCTTC
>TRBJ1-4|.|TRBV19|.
CASSIGGASEKLFF
TGTGCCAGTAGTATCGGGGGTGCGAGTGAAAAACTGTTTTTT
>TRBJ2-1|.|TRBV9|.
CASSVDGGTYNEQFF
TGTGCCAGCAGCGTAGACGGTGGTACTTACAATGAGCAGTTCTTC
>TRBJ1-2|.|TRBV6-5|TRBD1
CASSYSLQGAYGYTF
TGTGCCAGCAGTTACTCGTTGCAGGGGGCATATGGCTACACCTTC
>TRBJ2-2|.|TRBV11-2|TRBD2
CASSTWTSGRSGELFF
TGTGCCAGCAGCACCTGGACTAGCGGGAGGTCCGGGGAGCTGTTTTTT
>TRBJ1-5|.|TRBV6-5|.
CASSADSYSNQPQHF
TGTGCCAGCAGCGCCGACAGTTATAGCAATCAGCCCCAGCATTTT